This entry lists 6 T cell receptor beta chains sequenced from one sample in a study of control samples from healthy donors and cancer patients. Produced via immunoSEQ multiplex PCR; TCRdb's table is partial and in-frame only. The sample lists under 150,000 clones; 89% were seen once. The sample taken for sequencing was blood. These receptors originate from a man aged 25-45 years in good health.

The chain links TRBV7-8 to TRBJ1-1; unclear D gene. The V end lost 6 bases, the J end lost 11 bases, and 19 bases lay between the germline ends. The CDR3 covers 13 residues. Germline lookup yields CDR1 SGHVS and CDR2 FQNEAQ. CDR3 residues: CASSRGGFEMAFF. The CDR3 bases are TGTGCCAGCAGTCGAGGAGGGTTCGAGATGGCTTTCTTT.

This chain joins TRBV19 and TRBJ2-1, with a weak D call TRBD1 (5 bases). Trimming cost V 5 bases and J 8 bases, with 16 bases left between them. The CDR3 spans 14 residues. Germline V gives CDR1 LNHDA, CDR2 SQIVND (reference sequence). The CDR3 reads CASSLQDEGDEQFF. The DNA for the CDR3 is TGTGCCAGTAGTTTGCAGGACGAAGGGGATGAGCAGTTCTTC.

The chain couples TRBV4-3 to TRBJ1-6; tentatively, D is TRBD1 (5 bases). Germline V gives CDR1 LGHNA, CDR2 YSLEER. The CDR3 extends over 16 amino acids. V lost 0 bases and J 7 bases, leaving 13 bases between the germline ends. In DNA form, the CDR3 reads TGCGCCAGCAGCCAAGAAATTTCAGGGAGGAATTCACCCCTCCACTTT. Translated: CASSQEISGRNSPLHF.

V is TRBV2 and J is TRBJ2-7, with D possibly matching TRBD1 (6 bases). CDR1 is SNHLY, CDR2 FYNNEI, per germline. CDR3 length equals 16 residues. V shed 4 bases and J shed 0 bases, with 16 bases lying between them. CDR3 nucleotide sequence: TGTGCCAGCAGTGCCACGACAGGTCCTAGCTCCTACGAGCAGTACTTC. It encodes CASSATTGPSSYEQYF.

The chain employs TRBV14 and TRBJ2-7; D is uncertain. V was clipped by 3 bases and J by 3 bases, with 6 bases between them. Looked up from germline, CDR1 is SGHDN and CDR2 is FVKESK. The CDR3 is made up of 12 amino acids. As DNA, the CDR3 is TGTGCCAGCAGCCATACAAGCTACGAGCAGTACTTC. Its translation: CASSHTSYEQYF. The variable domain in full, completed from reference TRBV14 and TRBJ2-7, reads EAGVTQFPSHSVIEKGQTVTLRCDPISGHDNLYWYRRVMGKEIKFLLHFVKESKQDESGMPNNRFLAERTGGTYSTLKVQPAELEDSGVYFCASSHTSYEQYFGPGTRLTVT.

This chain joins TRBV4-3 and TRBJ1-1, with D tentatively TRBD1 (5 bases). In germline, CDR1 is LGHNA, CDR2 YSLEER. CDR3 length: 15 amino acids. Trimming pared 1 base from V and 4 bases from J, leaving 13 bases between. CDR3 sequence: CASSQVPGTGTEAFF. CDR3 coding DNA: TGCGCCAGCAGCCAAGTTCCCGGGACGGGCACTGAAGCTTTCTTT.